The 20 T cell receptor beta chains in this list originate from one sample, sequenced in a study of T-cell memory formation after mild COVID-19. One entry per CDR3 protein results from TCRdb running MiXCR on the 5' RACE reads. The repertoire holds about 560,000 distinct CDR3 sequences, roughly a sixth seen once, with about 7.5% in the top ten. Sequenced sample: PBMCs or a T cell subset sorted from them (not recorded which). The receptors were sampled from an adult woman who had mild COVID-19 (a few samples of this study predate the infection). Cell type and time point are not known.

The rearrangement uses TRBV12-3 or TRBV12-4 and TRBJ2-5; the D gene is possibly TRBD1 (7 bases). The CDR3 runs to 16 residues. Deletions cut 4 bases from V and 5 bases from J, with 20 bases between. The CDR3 nucleotides read TGTGCCAGCAGTTCACCGACAGGGAGGAGGGGGGAGACCCAGTACTTC. This sequence encodes CASSSPTGRRGETQYF.

The chain joins TRBV27 to TRBJ2-7; no firm D call. This CDR3 has 15 residues. Trimming took off 5 bases at V and 6 bases at J, with 20 bases between the two ends. Germline V gives CDR1 MNHEY, CDR2 SMNVEV (reference sequence). The CDR3 region has the DNA TGTGCCAGCAGTCCAATAAGGCGGTGGGATCGCGAGCAGTACTTC. As protein: CASSPIRRWDREQYF.

This chain links TRBV28 with TRBJ2-2; no definite D call. The V end was cut by 8 bases, the J end by 0 bases, with 13 bases between. Per the germline V gene, CDR1 is MDHEN and CDR2 is SYDVKM. The CDR3 has 15 amino acids. Here the CDR3 reads CASRYRNANTGELFF. The CDR3 bases are TGTGCCAGCCGGTACAGAAACGCGAACACCGGGGAGCTGTTTTTT.

The CDR3 loop is CASGDLGNQPQHF. CDR3 nucleotide sequence: TGTGCCAGTGGGGATTTAGGCAATCAGCCCCAGCATTTT. The chain carries TRBV19 and TRBJ1-5; D is undetermined. From germline, CDR1 is LNHDA and CDR2 SQIVND (reference sequence). This CDR3 contains 13 residues. V was trimmed by 8 bases and J by 2 bases, leaving 10 bases between them. Supplemented by reference TRBV19 and TRBJ1-5, the full variable domain reads DGGITQSPKYLFRKEGQNVTLSCEQNLNHDAMYWYRQDPGQGLRLIYYSQIVNDFQKGDIAEGYSVSREKKESFPLTVTSAQKNPTAFYLCASGDLGNQPQHFGDGTRLSIL.

This clonotype has only a few counts. The rearrangement uses TRBV11-2 and TRBJ2-7; D ambiguous. Germline CDR1 and CDR2: SGHAT and FQNNGV. The CDR3 length is 14 residues. Deletions cut 3 bases from V and 0 bases from J, with 9 bases between. CDR3 bases: TGTGCCAGCAGCTTGGGCAGAATCTCCTACGAGCAGTACTTC. Amino acid sequence: CASSLGRISYEQYF.

This clonotype came up many times. V usage is TRBV4-1 and J usage is TRBJ2-6; TRBD1 might be the D (6 bases). In germline, CDR1 is MGHRA, CDR2 YSYEKL. The CDR3 consists of 20 residues. Between the trimmed V and J ends, which lost 3 bases and 0 bases, there was a span of 21 bases. CDR3 region: CASSQGVTGLMISGANVLTF. As DNA, the CDR3 is TGCGCCAGCAGCCAGGGGGTGACAGGCCTAATGATCTCTGGGGCCAACGTCCTGACTTTC.

The V call is TRBV24-1, the J call TRBJ1-1, with unresolved D. Per germline, CDR1 KGHDR and CDR2 SFDVKD. This CDR3 has 13 amino acids. V lost 10 bases and J lost 0, with 11 bases in between. The CDR3 coding sequence is TGTGCCACGAGAGGACCGATGAACACTGAAGCTTTCTTT. It specifies CATRGPMNTEAFF.

The chain carries TRBV12-3 or TRBV12-4 and TRBJ1-2; D is undetermined. Between the trimmed V and J ends, which lost 2 bases and 5 bases, there was a span of 12 bases. The CDR3 totals 14 residues. The CDR3 DNA is TGTGCCAGCAGTTTACCCCCGCCGGGATATGGCTACACCTTC. Translating gives CASSLPPPGYGYTF.

This clonotype occurred a few times. This rearrangement joins TRBV7-2 to TRBJ2-1, with TRBD2 matching 12 bases. V trimming: 5 bases; J trimming: 4 bases; junction bases outside the gene matches: 6. CDR3 length: 16 amino acids. Germline CDR1 and CDR2: SGHTA and FQGNSA. The DNA of the CDR3 is TGTGCCAGCAGCAGGTTAACTAGCGGGGGGTACAATGAGCAGTTCTTC. This gives the protein CASSRLTSGGYNEQFF.

This chain uses TRBV6-5 with TRBJ2-7; TRBD1 aligns across 9 bases. This CDR3 is built from 17 residues. The germline V gene encodes CDR1 MNHEY and CDR2 SVGAGI. V gave up 0 bases and J gave up 2 bases; unmatched junction bases: 8. This CDR3 reads CASSYSGPGTGPYEQYF. Written as DNA, the CDR3 is TGTGCCAGCAGTTACTCGGGCCCCGGGACAGGGCCCTACGAGCAGTACTTC.

This clonotype was counted between two and nine times. The J gene is TRBJ2-3, the V gene TRBV30; 7 bases align to TRBD2. CDR3 size: 13 residues. V lost 2 bases, J lost 4 bases, and 3 bases stayed unmatched. CDR1 GTSNPN and CDR2 SVGIG come from the germline V gene (reference sequence). The CDR3 coding sequence is TGTGCCTGGAGTAGCGGGGTCCCAGATACGCAGTATTTT. This sequence encodes CAWSSGVPDTQYF.

CDR3: CATSRDRGMNSPLHF. The CDR3 bases are TGTGCCACCAGCAGAGATAGGGGCATGAATTCACCCCTCCACTTT. The J gene is TRBJ1-6, the V gene TRBV15; D possibly corresponds to TRBD1 (5 bases). This CDR3 has 15 residues. Germline assignment: CDR1 LNHNV and CDR2 YYDKDF (reference sequence). V lost 0 bases and J 7 bases, leaving 10 bases between the germline ends.

This chain connects TRBV7-9 to TRBJ2-5; D not resolved. Germline V gene sequence: CDR1 SEHNR, CDR2 FQNEAQ (reference sequence). Trimming took off 0 bases at V and 3 bases at J, with 8 bases between the two ends. The CDR3 consists of 14 residues. The CDR3 protein is CASSLASWKETQYF. The CDR3 DNA sequence: TGTGCCAGCAGCTTAGCGAGCTGGAAAGAGACCCAGTACTTC.

The V gene is TRBV2, the J gene TRBJ2-3; TRBD2 agrees at 7 bases. Germline V CDR1 and CDR2: SNHLY, FYNNEI. V shed 4 bases and J 2 bases; nucleotides not matched to a gene: 6. This CDR3 region has 15 residues. The CDR3, as DNA: TGTGCCAGCAGTGGGGAGGGCTCGGACACAGATACGCAGTATTTT. Translating gives CASSGEGSDTDTQYF.

This clonotype was observed a handful of times. V and J are TRBV5-6 and TRBJ2-7; D not certain. Germline V lookup: CDR1 SGHDT, CDR2 YYEEEE. V lost 0 bases to trimming and J lost 3 bases, with 10 bases between them. This CDR3 has 14 amino acids. CDR3 bases: TGTGCCAGCAGCTTGGAGTCCGACCTCTACGAGCAGTACTTC. It translates to CASSLESDLYEQYF.

The rearrangement links TRBV10-3 to TRBJ2-5, with TRBD2 matching 12 bases. Germline CDR1 is ENHRY and CDR2 is SYGVKD. The CDR3 sequence is 15 residues long. V dropped 2 bases and J dropped 5; count of bases not matched to a gene: 3. The CDR3 here is CAISEASGGAETQYF. CDR3 nucleotide sequence: TGTGCCATCAGTGAGGCTAGCGGGGGGGCCGAGACCCAGTACTTC.

The V and J genes are TRBV7-2 and TRBJ2-2; D possibly corresponds to TRBD1 (5 bases). Germline assignment: CDR1 SGHTA and CDR2 FQGNSA. Trimming shortened V by 3 bases and J by 5 bases, and 19 bases separated the two germline ends. The CDR3 is 17 amino acids. Here the CDR3 DNA reads TGTGCCAGCAGCTTCGACTGGACATGGGGCAAAACCGGGGAGCTGTTTTTT. This codes for CASSFDWTWGKTGELFF.

V gene TRBV11-3 combines with J gene TRBJ2-1; 10 positions agree with TRBD1. Germline V lookup: CDR1 SGHNT, CDR2 YENEEA. Losses at the gene ends were 4 bases for V and 5 bases for J; bases not matched to a gene: 5. CDR3 size: 15 residues. The chain's CDR3 is CASSSGTGAHNEQFF. CDR3 in DNA: TGTGCCAGCAGCTCCGGGACAGGGGCCCACAATGAGCAGTTCTTC.

The CDR3 here is CASSSTTSGADTQYF. The CDR3 DNA reads TGTGCCAGTAGTTCTACGACTAGCGGTGCAGATACGCAGTATTTT. The chain has TRBV19 and TRBJ2-3, with 9 bases aligning to TRBD2. The CDR3 spans 15 residues. Trimming removed 5 bases from V and 4 bases from J; junction bases left unmatched: 7. Germline values: CDR1 LNHDA, CDR2 SQIVND (reference sequence).

This clonotype was observed a handful of times. This chain links TRBV3-1 with TRBJ2-3; D is uncertain. The V end was cut by 0 bases, the J end by 2 bases, with 15 bases between. Looked up from germline, CDR1 is LGHDT and CDR2 is YNNKEL (reference sequence). The CDR3 loop spans 17 amino acids. CDR3 sequence reads: CASSQDPPLADTDTQYF. The CDR3 DNA reads as TGTGCCAGCAGCCAAGATCCACCTCTGGCCGACACAGATACGCAGTATTTT.